This T cell receptor beta chain was obtained from a study of T cell therapy after organ transplantation. Study details: CMV-specific T cells, median 1.92 x 10^8, were given as 2 to 6 intravenous infusions. General study findings and limits: Reconstitution after therapy seemingly combined transferred and product-undetected endogenous clonotypes. Nonresponders had marked pretherapy clonal expansions and little post-therapy change.

These transplant recipients had drug-resistant or recurrent cytomegalovirus infection. This clone was seen a single time. No antigen is known for it. The V gene end was trimmed by 8 bases and the J gene end by 5 bases; junction bases not matched to a gene: 12. CDR3 size: 15 residues. Germline assignment: CDR1 SNHLY and CDR2 FYNNEI. Measured with immunoSEQ multiplex PCR; TCRdb has only the in-frame clones, and not every one. The sample has about 48,000 clones, about 94% seen once. The gene calls are TRBV2 and TRBJ2-7; 10 nucleotides line up with TRBD1. The TCR originated in a human patient who had received a solid organ transplant and had CMV disease. Sequenced here: CD8+ T cells from blood, sampled before autologous CMV-specific T cell therapy. The CDR3 protein is CASGSPGQGFNEQYF. DNA for the CDR3: TGTGCCAGCGGTTCACCGGGACAGGGGTTTAACGAGCAGTACTTC. Full variable domain (missing parts from reference TRBV2 and TRBJ2-7): EPEVTQTPSHQVTQMGQEVILRCVPISNHLYFYWYRQILGQKVEFLVSFYNNEISEKSEIFDDQFSVERPDGSNFTLKIRSTKLEDSAMYFCASGSPGQGFNEQYFGPGTRLTVT.